Below, 19 T cell receptor beta chains from the same sample are listed, as sequenced in a study of regulatory T cells in long-lasting Graves disease. According to the study, TCR beta libraries were built with iRepertoire HTBI primers and CDR3-region Arm-PCR. TCRdb ran MiXCR on the multiplex PCR reads and lists one entry per CDR3 protein. In the table there are a few hundred thousand distinct CDR3 sequences, about 17% of which are singletons. The time point denotes: newly diagnosed GD, antithyroid drugs for less than 3 months. PBMC RNA served as the TCR library source. This same sample was also part of a study on T cells in Graves' hyperthyroidism and ophthalmopathy.

The sample here was peripheral blood mononuclear cells (PBMCs), taken at new diagnosis, from a patient treated with antithyroid drugs. Receptors originate from a woman in her thirties with Graves disease.

To note about this clonotype: This likely traces to a read error, being one base from a far larger clone. The genes are TRBV12-3 or TRBV12-4 and TRBJ1-5, with a weak D call TRBD1 (5 bases). This CDR3 comprises 20 residues. Trimming left V 5 bases short and J 0 bases short, with 26 bases between. The CDR3 DNA is TGTGCCAGCAGTGAAACGTGGGGCCCGCCGTCCTCTTATAGCAATCAGCCCCAGCATTTT. It is translated as CASSETWGPPSSYSNQPQHF.

The chain combines TRBV20-1 with TRBJ1-5; D possibly corresponds to TRBD1 (6 bases). V was pared by 0 bases and J by 3 bases, with 12 bases between. Germline values: CDR1 DFQATT, CDR2 SNEGSKA (reference sequence). The CDR3 is 15 residues long. CDR3 in amino acids: CSAREEQGYNQPQHF. For the CDR3, the DNA is TGCAGTGCTAGAGAGGAACAGGGTTACAATCAGCCCCAGCATTTT.

This clonotype was recorded a few times. This sequence joins TRBV15 and TRBJ1-2; the match to TRBD1 covers 9 bases. Trimming cost V 1 base and J 4 bases; bases outside gene matches: 10. The CDR3 has 17 amino acids. Germline V gives CDR1 LNHNV, CDR2 YYDKDF (reference sequence). The CDR3 here is CATSRGTGADSRYGYTF. Here the CDR3 DNA reads TGTGCCACCAGCAGAGGGACAGGGGCCGACTCCCGCTATGGCTACACCTTC.

This clonotype appeared a few times. The chain links TRBV4-1 to TRBJ2-7, with TRBD1 matching over 9 bases. The V gene end was trimmed by 1 base and the J gene end by 2 bases; junction bases not matched to a gene: 9. CDR1 and CDR2 from the germline V gene are MGHRA and YSYEKL. This CDR3 region has 17 residues. CDR3 sequence (DNA): TGCGCCAGCAGCCAAGCCGAACGGGACAGGGACACCTACGAGCAGTACTTC. Protein product: CASSQAERDRDTYEQYF.

This clonotype was recorded at least ten times. V is TRBV4-1 and J is TRBJ1-4, with 10 bases matching TRBD1. This CDR3 is built from 14 residues. V lost 4 bases to trimming and J lost 6 bases; unmatched junction nucleotides: 2. Germline loops: CDR1 MGHRA, CDR2 YSYEKL. The CDR3 loop reads CASSPDRGDEKLFF. DNA of the CDR3: TGCGCCAGCAGCCCGGACAGGGGGGATGAAAAACTGTTTTTT.

This clonotype showed up just a few times. V gene TRBV4-1 combines with J gene TRBJ2-3; 11 bases are a match to TRBD2. Trimming removed 2 bases from V and 2 bases from J; junction bases left unmatched: 9. In germline, CDR1 is MGHRA, CDR2 YSYEKL. The CDR3 spans 18 residues. The chain's CDR3 is CASSQNSGGAVFTDTQYF. CDR3 nucleotide sequence: TGCGCCAGCAGCCAAAATAGCGGGGGGGCCGTTTTCACAGATACGCAGTATTTT.

At least ten counts were recorded for this clonotype. The chain combines TRBV3-1 with TRBJ1-1, with D possibly matching TRBD1 (5 bases). Trimming stripped 0 bases from V and 5 bases from J, with 10 bases between. The CDR3 extends over 14 amino acids. From germline, CDR1 is LGHDT and CDR2 YNNKEL (reference sequence). The chain's CDR3 is CASSQDFGGTEAFF. The CDR3 DNA follows: TGTGCCAGCAGCCAAGATTTCGGGGGGACTGAAGCTTTCTTT.

This clonotype occurred a few times. The CDR3 sequence: CASSLPERGDGTDTQYF. The CDR3 DNA is TGCGCCAGCAGCTTGCCGGAGCGGGGGGACGGCACAGATACGCAGTATTTT. The chain has TRBV5-1 and TRBJ2-3; 9 nucleotides line up with TRBD2. The CDR3 spans 17 residues. Germline assignment: CDR1 SGHRS and CDR2 YFSETQ. The J segment lost 1 base and the V segment lost 1 base, leaving 7 bases of the junction unmatched.

In this sample, this clonotype turned up many times. The gene calls are TRBV5-1 and TRBJ1-2, with 10 bases fitting TRBD1. CDR3 length: 16 residues. Losses at the gene ends were 4 bases for V and 2 bases for J; bases not matched to a gene: 8. Germline loops: CDR1 SGHRS, CDR2 YFSETQ. CDR3 DNA: TGCGCCAGCAGCCGCGGGACAGGGGCTCGGAACTATGGCTACACCTTC. As protein: CASSRGTGARNYGYTF.

As DNA, the CDR3 is TGTGCCAGCTCACCAACTACAGGGCTAGAGACCCAGTACTTC. This gives the protein CASSPTTGLETQYF. The V call is TRBV18, the J call TRBJ2-1, with D possibly TRBD1 on 6 matching bases. The J call may not be correct, given that the DNA end is closer to TRBJ2-5. Germline CDR1 and CDR2: KGHSH and LQKENI. CDR3 size: 14 residues.

This clonotype was seen repeatedly, ten times or more. This chain links TRBV3-1 with TRBJ2-7; D unresolved. Germline V gives CDR1 LGHDT, CDR2 YNNKEL (reference sequence). The CDR3 is 17 residues long. Trimming removed 0 bases at V and 0 bases at J, with 15 bases between. CDR3 protein: CASSQDSRRYLSYEQYF. The CDR3 nucleotides are TGTGCCAGCAGCCAAGATTCCCGCAGGTACCTCTCCTACGAGCAGTACTTC.

This clonotype was detected many times. The rearrangement joins TRBV7-2 to TRBJ1-3, with D maybe TRBD1 (6 bases). V lost 2 bases, J lost 0 bases, and 14 bases lay in between. Germline V gene lookup returns CDR1 SGHTA and CDR2 FQGNSA. CDR3 size: 17 residues. The CDR3 bases are TGTGCCAGCAGCTTAAGGGCAGGGGCTGTCTCTGGAAACACCATATATTTT. This gives the protein CASSLRAGAVSGNTIYF.

This clonotype was seen at least ten times. V gene TRBV7-9 combines with J gene TRBJ2-5; tentatively, D is TRBD2 (5 bases). This CDR3 comprises 12 residues. The germline V gene encodes CDR1 SEHNR and CDR2 FQNEAQ (reference sequence). The germline V and J ends were trimmed by 4 bases and 10 bases, with 13 bases remaining between them. The CDR3 loop is CASSWQSGSQYF. The CDR3 coding sequence is TGTGCCAGCAGCTGGCAATCGGGAAGCCAGTACTTC.

This clonotype was picked up many times. The chain combines TRBV7-2 with TRBJ1-4; 7 nucleotides align to TRBD1. With 0 bases clipped from V and 5 bases from J, the junction kept 6 bases outside the gene matches. Germline CDR1 is SGHTA and CDR2 is FQGNSA. There are 16 residues in the CDR3. The CDR3 DNA reads as TGTGCCAGCAGCTTAGCGGTCGCAGGGGGAAATGAAAAACTGTTTTTT. Residues: CASSLAVAGGNEKLFF. Combining the CDR3 with reference TRBV7-2 and TRBJ1-4 gives the whole variable domain GAGVSQSPSNKVTEKGKDVELRCDPISGHTALYWYRQSLGQGLEFLIYFQGNSAPDKSGLPSDRFSAERTGGSVSTLTIQRTQQEDSAVYLCASSLAVAGGNEKLFFGSGTQLSVL.

This chain connects TRBV19 to TRBJ1-4, with 8 bases that match TRBD1. CDR3 size: 17 residues. Germline V lookup: CDR1 LNHDA, CDR2 SQIVND (reference sequence). V lost 6 bases to trimming and J lost 2 bases; unmatched junction nucleotides: 11. The DNA of the CDR3 is TGTGCCAGTAGCAAGGGATTTTGGGACAGGACTAATGAAAAACTGTTTTTT. It is translated as CASSKGFWDRTNEKLFF.

This clonotype showed up many times. The chain carries TRBV10-3 and TRBJ2-7, with 7 bases aligning to TRBD1. This CDR3 has 15 amino acids. From germline, CDR1 is ENHRY and CDR2 SYGVKD. J lost 4 bases, V lost 5 bases, and 11 bases had no gene match. CDR3 sequence: CAISPDRATSYEQYF. The CDR3 DNA reads as TGTGCCATCAGTCCTGACAGGGCCACCTCGTACGAGCAGTACTTC.

The chain recombines TRBV20-1 with TRBJ2-1; TRBD2 matches at 9 bases. The CDR3 totals 15 residues. Per the germline V gene, CDR1 is DFQATT and CDR2 is SNEGSKA (reference sequence). Losses at the gene ends were 5 bases for V and 6 bases for J; bases not matched to a gene: 11. The DNA for the CDR3 is TGCAGTGCTGCACAGGGAGCGGGGGGTCCCAATGAGCAGTTCTTC. It yields the protein CSAAQGAGGPNEQFF.

The table lists this clonotype with many counts. The chain's CDR3 is CASSLYYNEQFF. CDR3 in DNA: TGTGCCAGCAGCTTGTATTACAATGAGCAGTTCTTC. The rearrangement joins TRBV9 to TRBJ2-1; unclear D gene. The germline CDR1 and CDR2 sequences are SGDLS and YYNGEE. The ends were cut back, 4 bases at V and 4 bases at J, with 6 bases in the middle. The CDR3 consists of 12 residues.

In its sample, this clonotype was seen many times. This chain joins TRBV9 and TRBJ1-1, with 7 bases fitting TRBD1. Germline CDR1 and CDR2: SGDLS and YYNGEE. The trim removed 2 bases at V and 8 bases at J, leaving 9 bases unmatched. The CDR3 spans 14 residues. CDR3 amino acids: CASSVTGTDIEAFF. DNA for the CDR3: TGTGCCAGCAGCGTCACCGGGACAGACATCGAAGCTTTCTTT.